A selection of T cell receptor beta chains follows, all from one sample in a study of T cells in tuberculosis. The assay was immunoSEQ multiplex PCR, and TCRdb's table has in-frame clones only and misses some. The profile covers some 30,000 clones, with 85% to 95% appearing a single time and 6.5% to 9.5% taken by the ten largest. The specimen sequenced was PBMCs. The receptor set was obtained from a donor between 10 and 35 years old with latent tuberculosis or without tuberculosis infection. Some clones in this sample may be carry-over from other donors' samples. Each CDR3 is given with its conserved first and last residue. D genes are given only for firm matches. Not every row has a clone size; where given, it reads once, few, many or a size class.

TRBJ1-2 | TRBV27 | NA | NA | 15 | CASSLTASGIYGYTF | TGTGCCAGCAGCCTTACAGCAAGCGGGATCTATGGCTACACCTTC
TRBJ1-2 | TRBV6-5 | NA | NA | 15 | CASSTPSEGNYGYTF | TGTGCCAGCAGTACCCCTTCGGAGGGAAACTATGGCTACACCTTC
TRBJ2-7 | TRBV28 | TRBD2 | NA | 15 | CASIGLAGVSYEQYF | TGTGCCAGCATAGGACTAGCGGGAGTCTCCTACGAGCAGTACTTC
TRBJ2-3 | TRBV9 | TRBD2 | NA | 17 | CASSLEDAQRGTDTQYF | TGTGCCAGCAGCCTCGAGGATGCCCAGCGGGGGACAGATACGCAGTATTTT
TRBJ2-1 | TRBV5-6 | TRBD1 | once | 17 | CASSSGRTGPLLNEQFF | TGTGCCAGCAGTTCCGGCCGGACAGGGCCCCTCCTGAATGAGCAGTTCTTC
TRBJ1-1 | TRBV2 | NA | NA | 13 | CATKDRQNTEAFF | TGTGCCACCAAGGACAGACAGAACACTGAAGCTTTCTTT
TRBJ1-6 | TRBV19 | TRBD1 | NA | 17 | CASSVRDRGSSNSPLHF | TGTGCCAGTAGTGTCCGGGACAGGGGGTCTTCTAATTCACCCCTCCACTTT
TRBJ2-1 | TRBV12-5 | NA | NA | 16 | CASGQNPDRLYNEQFF | TGTGCTAGTGGTCAGAATCCCGATCGCCTCTACAATGAGCAGTTCTTC
TRBJ1-2 | TRBV2 | TRBD1 | NA | 12 | CASERGQGGYTF | TGTGCCAGCGAAAGGGGGCAAGGGGGCTACACCTTC
TRBJ2-5 | TRBV30 | NA | NA | 13 | CAWSPQGPKTQYF | TGTGCCTGGAGTCCCCAGGGGCCCAAGACCCAGTACTTC
TRBJ2-7 | TRBV4-2 | NA | NA | 12 | CASSQRLDEQYF | TGTGCCAGCAGCCAGCGACTAGACGAGCAGTACTTC
TRBJ1-3 | TRBV4-2 | NA | NA | 16 | CASSQEMVRSGNTIYF | TGTGCCAGCAGCCAAGAGATGGTGAGGAGCGGAAACACCATATATTTT
TRBJ2-7 | TRBV27 | NA | NA | 14 | CASSHAGSGNEQYF | TGTGCCAGCAGCCATGCGGGATCGGGGAACGAGCAGTACTTC
TRBJ1-1 | TRBV2 | NA | NA | 14 | CASSEKTANTEAFF | TGTGCCAGCAGTGAAAAGACAGCGAACACTGAAGCTTTCTTT
TRBJ2-5 | TRBV25-1 | TRBD1 | NA | 15 | CASSRALTGGETQYF | TGTGCCAGCAGTCGGGCCCTGACAGGGGGTGAGACCCAGTACTTC
TRBJ2-3 | TRBV5-1 | TRBD2 | NA | 17 | CASSPGLAGATTDTQYF | TGCGCCAGCAGCCCCGGACTAGCGGGGGCGACCACAGATACGCAGTATTTT
TRBJ1-2 | TRBV27 | TRBD1 | NA | 15 | CASRPGTVTNYGYTF | TGTGCCAGCAGGCCCGGGACAGTCACTAACTATGGCTACACCTTC
TRBJ1-1 | TRBV2 | TRBD1 | NA | 14 | CASKEDRSYTEAFF | TGTGCCAGCAAAGAGGACAGGTCCTACACTGAAGCTTTCTTT
TRBJ2-1 | TRBV5-6 | NA | NA | 12 | CASSLLRNEQFF | TGTGCCAGCAGCTTGTTGCGGAATGAGCAGTTCTTC
TRBJ2-7 | TRBV30 | NA | NA | 12 | CAWDSNSYEQYF | TGTGCCTGGGACAGTAACTCCTACGAGCAGTACTTC
TRBJ2-1 | TRBV27 | TRBD2 | NA | 15 | CASSSLADLYNEQFF | TGTGCCAGCAGTTCCCTAGCGGACTTATACAATGAGCAGTTCTTC
TRBJ1-2 | TRBV5-4 | NA | NA | 12 | CASSRTDYGYTF | TGTGCCAGCAGCCGGACAGACTATGGCTACACCTTC
TRBJ1-2 | TRBV19 | NA | NA | 15 | CASSPNRVGNYGYTF | TGTGCCAGTAGTCCCAACAGGGTAGGAAACTATGGCTACACCTTC
TRBJ2-1 | TRBV12-5 | NA | once | 13 | CASARADYNEQFF | TGTGCTAGTGCGAGGGCAGACTACAATGAGCAGTTCTTC
TRBJ2-7 | TRBV15 | NA | NA | 13 | CATSRGLAYEQYF | TGTGCCACCAGCAGAGGGCTAGCCTACGAGCAGTACTTC
TRBJ2-7 | TRBV19 | NA | NA | 14 | CASSVRDITYEQYF | TGTGCCAGTAGTGTCCGGGACATAACTTACGAGCAGTACTTC
TRBJ2-1 | TRBV30 | NA | NA | 15 | CAGTLGGGPVMEQFF | TGTGCCGGGACCTTAGGGGGGGGTCCGGTTATGGAGCAGTTCTTC
TRBJ2-5 | TRBV5-1 | NA | NA | 14 | CASRSPGGQETQYF | TGCGCCAGCCGTTCACCCGGGGGACAAGAGACCCAGTACTTC
TRBJ1-5 | TRBV19 | TRBD1 | NA | 16 | CASSGKDRNSNQPQHF | TGTGCCAGTAGTGGTAAGGACAGGAATAGCAATCAGCCCCAGCATTTT